A selection of T cell receptor beta chains follows, all from one sample in a study of blood T cell repertoires in COVID-19. Only in-frame clones appear in the TCRdb table, and some are missing; sequencing was by immunoSEQ multiplex PCR. There are roughly 98,000 clones in the sample; roughly 92% occur only once, and under 7.5% lies in the top ten. The sample taken for sequencing was peripheral blood. The origin of the receptors is a woman in her sixties or seventies with active COVID-19. CDR3s include the opening cysteine and the closing phenylalanine or tryptophan. A D gene is named only where the DNA matches it firmly. Some rows have no size entry. The others give once, few or many, or a class for an expanded clone.

V gene	J gene	D gene	clone size	CDR3 protein	CDR3 DNA
TRBV19	TRBJ1-4	.	.	CASSMGSGREKLFF	TGTGCCAGTAGTATGGGTTCAGGGAGGGAAAAACTGTTTTTT
TRBV12-3/TRBV12-4	TRBJ1-2	TRBD1	once	CASSPRQGGYTF	TGTGCCAGCAGTCCCCGACAGGGAGGCTACACCTTC
TRBV19	TRBJ1-5	.	.	CASSLYKGGNQPQHF	TGTGCCAGTAGCCTTTACAAGGGGGGCAATCAGCCCCAGCATTTT
TRBV11-2	TRBJ1-1	TRBD1	.	CASTPGGTVDTEAFF	TGTGCCAGCACCCCCGGCGGGACAGTGGACACTGAAGCTTTCTTT
TRBV2	TRBJ2-2	TRBD1	.	CASKGQGTITGELFF	TGTGCCAGCAAGGGACAGGGGACGATCACCGGGGAGCTGTTTTTT
TRBV4-3	TRBJ1-1	.	.	CASSQVGGPEAFF	TGCGCCAGCAGCCAAGTAGGGGGACCTGAAGCTTTCTTT
TRBV12-3/TRBV12-4	TRBJ2-5	.	.	CASSSVYQETQYF	TGTGCCAGCAGTTCTGTGTACCAAGAGACCCAGTACTTC
TRBV6-5	TRBJ1-5	.	few	CASRGGGNQPQHF	TGTGCCAGCAGAGGGGGAGGCAATCAGCCCCAGCATTTT
TRBV18	TRBJ2-5	.	.	CASSPGAARETQYF	TGTGCCAGCTCACCAGGGGCAGCCCGAGAGACCCAGTACTTC
TRBV18	TRBJ1-5	.	.	CASSPRGDGNQPQHF	TGTGCCAGCTCACCACGGGGAGACGGCAATCAGCCCCAGCATTTT
TRBV11-2	TRBJ2-5	TRBD2	.	CASSLGTQGGLAEIKTQYF	TGTGCCAGCAGCTTAGGGACGCAGGGGGGACTAGCGGAAATAAAGACCCAGTACTTC
TRBV9	TRBJ1-5	TRBD1	.	CASSPGTGVINQPQHF	TGTGCCAGCAGCCCCGGGACAGGGGTTATCAATCAGCCCCAGCATTTT
TRBV5-1	TRBJ1-1	.	.	CASSLQPRTEAFF	TGCGCCAGCAGCTTGCAACCGAGAACTGAAGCTTTCTTT
TRBV7-9	TRBJ2-2	TRBD1	.	CASSKPGTAYTGELFF	TGTGCCAGCAGCAAACCCGGGACAGCTTACACCGGGGAGCTGTTTTTT
TRBV11-3	TRBJ2-7	.	.	CASSLSSGSTYEQYF	TGTGCCAGCAGCTTAAGTTCCGGGTCCACCTACGAGCAGTACTTC
TRBV11-2	TRBJ1-2	.	.	CASSRDFKNYGYTF	TGTGCCAGCAGCCGCGACTTTAAAAACTATGGCTACACCTTC
TRBV6-5	TRBJ1-2	.	.	CASKTGGLSGYGYTF	TGTGCCAGCAAGACGGGGGGTTTAAGTGGATATGGCTACACCTTC
TRBV10-3	TRBJ2-2	TRBD2	.	CAISESSSGSTGELFF	TGTGCCATCAGTGAGTCGTCTAGCGGGTCCACCGGGGAGCTGTTTTTT
TRBV5-4	TRBJ2-5	TRBD2	.	CAFWTSEQETQYF	TGTGCCTTCTGGACTAGCGAACAAGAGACCCAGTACTTC
TRBV2	TRBJ1-5	.	once	CASSTNRVGNQPQHF	TGTGCCAGCAGTACGAACAGGGTTGGCAATCAGCCCCAGCATTTT
TRBV5-1	TRBJ1-1	TRBD1	.	CASMPGTTGGYWNTEAFF	TGCGCCAGCATGCCGGGGACAACAGGGGGCTATTGGAACACTGAAGCTTTCTTT
TRBV5-6	TRBJ2-7	TRBD2	.	CASSLLGTTNYEQYF	TGTGCCAGCAGCTTGTTGGGGACTACAAACTACGAGCAGTACTTC
TRBV9	TRBJ2-1	TRBD2	.	CASSVRGLAGVGEQFF	TGTGCCAGCAGCGTGAGGGGGCTAGCGGGAGTGGGCGAGCAGTTCTTC
TRBV28	TRBJ1-4	.	once	CASSLRGPTNEKLFF	TGTGCCAGCAGTTTGCGGGGACCAACTAATGAAAAACTGTTTTTT
TRBV5-8	TRBJ1-3	.	.	CASSSRRVYGNTIYF	TGTGCCAGCAGCTCCCGACGGGTTTATGGAAACACCATATATTTT
TRBV29-1	TRBJ1-1	TRBD1	.	CSVHGQGLNTEAFF	TGCAGCGTACACGGACAGGGTCTAAACACTGAAGCTTTCTTT
TRBV18	TRBJ2-1	.	.	CASSPRIGSSYNEQFF	TGTGCCAGCTCACCCCGGATCGGGAGCTCCTACAATGAGCAGTTCTTC
TRBV19	TRBJ2-5	TRBD2	.	CASSLGLALTQETQYF	TGTGCCAGTAGTCTAGGACTAGCACTAACTCAAGAGACCCAGTACTTC
TRBV7-2	TRBJ1-1	TRBD1	.	CASTWTGWITEAFF	TGTGCCAGCACCTGGACAGGGTGGATCACTGAAGCTTTCTTT
TRBV11-2	TRBJ2-1	.	.	CASSSLARGEQFF	TGTGCCAGCAGCTCTCTAGCGCGGGGTGAGCAGTTCTTC
TRBV11-2	TRBJ2-1	.	.	CASSPGQPYNEQFF	TGTGCCAGCAGCCCAGGACAGCCGTACAATGAGCAGTTCTTC
TRBV7-7	TRBJ2-5	TRBD2	.	CASSPGLAGGRETQYF	TGTGCCAGCAGCCCCGGACTAGCGGGGGGCCGGGAGACCCAGTACTTC
TRBV18	TRBJ2-1	.	.	CASSPDSNEQFF	TGTGCCAGCTCACCGGACAGCAATGAGCAGTTCTTC
TRBV24-1	TRBJ2-1	TRBD1	.	CATSDAGTGNNNEQFF	TGTGCCACCAGTGATGCCGGGACAGGGAATAACAATGAGCAGTTCTTC
TRBV20-1	TRBJ2-7	.	once	CSAGAREQYF	TGCAGTGCAGGGGCGCGCGAGCAGTACTTC
TRBV9	TRBJ2-5	TRBD2	.	CASSSAGGSQETQYF	TGTGCCAGCAGCTCAGCGGGAGGGTCCCAAGAGACCCAGTACTTC
TRBV6-1	TRBJ1-5	.	.	CASSEDAPSRLRPNQPQHF	TGTGCCAGCAGTGAAGACGCTCCCTCAAGGTTGAGGCCCAATCAGCCCCAGCATTTT
TRBV2	TRBJ2-1	TRBD2	few	CASTLRTSGNNEQFF	TGTGCCAGCACCCTACGGACTAGCGGGAACAATGAGCAGTTCTTC
TRBV5-1	TRBJ2-3	.	.	CASSLAGGAYTDTQYF	TGCGCCAGCAGCTTGGCCGGCGGGGCCTACACAGATACGCAGTATTTT
TRBV3-1/TRBV3-2	TRBJ2-1	TRBD2	.	CASSQGTSGRKEFF	TGTGCCAGCAGCCAAGGGACTAGCGGGAGGAAGGAGTTCTTC
TRBV28	TRBJ2-2	TRBD2	.	CASSLTSGRVANTGELFF	TGTGCCAGCAGCCTGACTAGCGGGAGGGTCGCGAACACCGGGGAGCTGTTTTTT
TRBV6-2/TRBV6-3	TRBJ2-6	TRBD1	.	CASSWGLGQGAGANVLTF	TGTGCCAGCAGCTGGGGATTGGGACAGGGCGCTGGGGCCAACGTCCTGACTTTC
TRBV6-5	TRBJ2-5	TRBD2	.	CASSYSLRGGQTQYF	TGTGCCAGCAGTTACTCGTTGCGGGGGGGACAGACCCAGTACTTC
TRBV28	TRBJ2-1	.	once	CASSLEPSYNEQFF	TGTGCCAGCAGTTTAGAGCCCTCCTACAATGAGCAGTTCTTC
TRBV7-9	TRBJ1-1	TRBD1	few	CASRRDRMSEAFF	TGTGCCAGCAGGAGGGACAGGATGTCTGAAGCTTTCTTT
TRBV11-3	TRBJ1-1	TRBD1	.	CASSFGTGSNTEAFF	TGTGCCAGCAGCTTCGGGACAGGGTCGAATACTGAAGCTTTCTTT
TRBV2	TRBJ2-2	TRBD1	once	CASKSQGDTGELFF	TGTGCCAGCAAGAGCCAGGGGGACACCGGGGAGCTGTTTTTT
TRBV6-5	TRBJ1-5	TRBD1	.	CASSRQGLSNQPQHF	TGTGCCAGCAGTCGACAGGGTCTTAGCAATCAGCCCCAGCATTTT
TRBV5-1	TRBJ1-2	.	.	CASSDSTNYGYTF	TGCGCCAGCAGTGACAGCACTAACTATGGCTACACCTTC
TRBV18	TRBJ2-3	TRBD1	.	CASSPTFGQADTQYF	TGTGCCAGCTCACCAACTTTCGGACAGGCAGATACGCAGTATTTT
TRBV9	TRBJ2-7	TRBD1	.	CASSVAGTGDGEQYF	TGTGCCAGCAGCGTAGCCGGGACAGGGGACGGCGAGCAGTACTTC
TRBV2	TRBJ2-3	TRBD2	.	CASSEGAGGPSTDTQYF	TGTGCCAGCAGTGAAGGCGCGGGAGGGCCAAGCACAGATACGCAGTATTTT
TRBV11-3	TRBJ2-2	.	.	CASSLDSTGELFF	TGTGCCAGCAGCTTAGACAGCACCGGGGAGCTGTTTTTT
TRBV5-6	TRBJ2-1	TRBD1	.	CASSLGPDREYYNEQFF	TGTGCCAGCAGCTTGGGGCCGGACAGGGAATACTACAATGAGCAGTTCTTC
TRBV7-9	TRBJ2-2	.	.	CASSQDTYTGELFF	TGTGCCAGCAGCCAGGACACTTACACCGGGGAGCTGTTTTTT
TRBV28	TRBJ1-3	TRBD1	.	CASSSTGSGNTIYF	TGTGCCAGCAGCTCGACAGGGTCCGGAAACACCATATATTTT
TRBV19	TRBJ1-1	.	.	CASSRGDTEAFF	TGTGCCAGTAGTCGGGGGGACACTGAAGCTTTCTTT
TRBV30	TRBJ2-7	TRBD2	once	CAWKSFWTSGRYYEQYF	TGTGCCTGGAAGAGTTTTTGGACTAGCGGGAGATACTACGAGCAGTACTTC
TRBV5-1	TRBJ1-1	.	.	CASSWAGGLGPRPEAFF	TGCGCCAGCAGCTGGGCGGGGGGCTTGGGGCCTCGACCTGAAGCTTTCTTT
TRBV3-1/TRBV3-2	TRBJ2-3	TRBD2	.	CASTQRGADTQYF	TGTGCCAGCACCCAACGGGGGGCAGATACGCAGTATTTT